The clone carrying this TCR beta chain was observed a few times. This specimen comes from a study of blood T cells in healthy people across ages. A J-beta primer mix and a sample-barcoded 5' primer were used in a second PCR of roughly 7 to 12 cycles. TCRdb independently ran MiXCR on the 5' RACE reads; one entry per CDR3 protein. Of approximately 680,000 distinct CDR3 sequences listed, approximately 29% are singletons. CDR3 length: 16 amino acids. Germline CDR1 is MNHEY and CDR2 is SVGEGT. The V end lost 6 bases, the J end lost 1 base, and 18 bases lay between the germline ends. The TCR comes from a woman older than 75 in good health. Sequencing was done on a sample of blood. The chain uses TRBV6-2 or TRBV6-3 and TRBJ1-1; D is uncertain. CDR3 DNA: TGTGCCAGCAGCCTAGAAAGACGCACCAGGAACACTGAAGCTTTCTTT. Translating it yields CASSLERRTRNTEAFF.